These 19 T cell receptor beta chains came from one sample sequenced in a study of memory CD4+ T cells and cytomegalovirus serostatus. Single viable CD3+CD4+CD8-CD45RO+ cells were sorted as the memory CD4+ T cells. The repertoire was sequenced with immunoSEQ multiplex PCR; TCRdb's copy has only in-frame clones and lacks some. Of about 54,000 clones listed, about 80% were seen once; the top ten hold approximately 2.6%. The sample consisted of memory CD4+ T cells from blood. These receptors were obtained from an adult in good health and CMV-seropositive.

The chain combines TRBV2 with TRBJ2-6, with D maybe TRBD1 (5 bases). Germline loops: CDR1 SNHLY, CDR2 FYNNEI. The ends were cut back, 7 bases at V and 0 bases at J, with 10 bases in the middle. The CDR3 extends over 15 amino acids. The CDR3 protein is CASNGHFSGANVLTF. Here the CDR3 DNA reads TGTGCCAGCAACGGACACTTCTCTGGGGCCAACGTCCTGACTTTC.

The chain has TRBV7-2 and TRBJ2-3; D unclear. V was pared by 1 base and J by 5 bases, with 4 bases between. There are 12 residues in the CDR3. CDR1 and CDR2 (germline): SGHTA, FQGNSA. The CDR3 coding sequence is TGTGCCAGCAGCTTAGGACGAGATACGCAGTATTTT. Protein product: CASSLGRDTQYF.

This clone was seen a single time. CDR3: CASSSGAHNYGYTF. In DNA form, the CDR3 reads TGTGCCAGCAGTTCCGGGGCTCATAACTATGGCTACACCTTC. The J gene is TRBJ1-2, the V gene TRBV28; D is possibly TRBD1 (5 bases). CDR1 is MDHEN and CDR2 is SYDVKM in the germline V gene. This CDR3 comprises 14 residues. Trimming took off 4 bases at V and 1 base at J, with 10 bases between the two ends.

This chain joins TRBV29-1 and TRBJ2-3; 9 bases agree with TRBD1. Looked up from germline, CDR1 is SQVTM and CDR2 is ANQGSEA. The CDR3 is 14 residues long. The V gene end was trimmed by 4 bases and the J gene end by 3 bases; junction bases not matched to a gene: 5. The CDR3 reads CSVGTGEETDTQYF. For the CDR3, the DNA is TGCAGCGTTGGGACAGGGGAGGAAACAGATACGCAGTATTTT.

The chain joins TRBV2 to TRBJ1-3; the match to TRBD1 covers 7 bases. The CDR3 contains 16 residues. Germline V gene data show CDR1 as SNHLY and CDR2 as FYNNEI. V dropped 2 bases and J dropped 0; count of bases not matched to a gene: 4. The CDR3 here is CASSERGRDSGNTIYF. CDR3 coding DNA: TGTGCCAGCAGTGAAAGGGGGCGGGACTCTGGAAACACCATATATTTT.

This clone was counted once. The CDR3 DNA reads TGTGCCAGCAGCTTGATGGGGGGCGCGGGCCAAGAGACCCAGTACTTC. It translates to CASSLMGGAGQETQYF. The V gene is TRBV5-4, the J gene TRBJ2-5; TRBD1 or TRBD2 may be the D gene (6 bases each). V lost 1 base and J lost 1, with 14 bases in between. This CDR3 is built from 16 residues. Germline-derived CDR1 and CDR2 are SGHNT and YYREEE (reference sequence).

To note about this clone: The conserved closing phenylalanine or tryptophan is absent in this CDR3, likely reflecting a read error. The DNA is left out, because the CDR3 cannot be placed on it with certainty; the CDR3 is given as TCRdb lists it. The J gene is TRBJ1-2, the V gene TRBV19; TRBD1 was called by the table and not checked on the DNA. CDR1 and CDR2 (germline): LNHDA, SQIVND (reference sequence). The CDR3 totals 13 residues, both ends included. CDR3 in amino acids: CASSTGMTGSFVG.

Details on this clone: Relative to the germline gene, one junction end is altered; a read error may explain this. DNA of the CDR3: TGTGCCAGCAGTTTATTAGTCGGGGGCCCTCATTTT. Its translation: CASSLLVGGPHF. V is TRBV28 and J is TRBJ1-3, with D tentatively TRBD1 (6 bases). This CDR3 is 12 amino acids long. Looked up from germline, CDR1 is MDHEN and CDR2 is SYDVKM.

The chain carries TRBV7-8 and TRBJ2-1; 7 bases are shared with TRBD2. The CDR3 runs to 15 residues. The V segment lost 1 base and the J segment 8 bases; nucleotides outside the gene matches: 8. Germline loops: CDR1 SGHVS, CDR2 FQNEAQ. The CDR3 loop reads CASSLVAGVDHEQFF. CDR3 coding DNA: TGTGCCAGCAGCTTAGTTGCGGGAGTGGATCATGAGCAGTTCTTC.

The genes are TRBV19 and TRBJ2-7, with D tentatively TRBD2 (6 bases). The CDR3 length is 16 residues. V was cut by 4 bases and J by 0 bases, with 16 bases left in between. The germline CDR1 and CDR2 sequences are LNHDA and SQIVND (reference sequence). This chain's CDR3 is CASSSRRGRSSYEQYV. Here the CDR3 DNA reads TGTGCCAGTAGTAGCCGGAGGGGACGGAGCTCCTACGAGCAGTACGTC.

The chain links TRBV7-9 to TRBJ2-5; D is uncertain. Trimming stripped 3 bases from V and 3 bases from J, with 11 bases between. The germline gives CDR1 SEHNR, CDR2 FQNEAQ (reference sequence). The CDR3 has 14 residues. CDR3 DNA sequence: TGTGCCAGCAGCTTCGCGGCCACAGAAGAGACCCAGTACTTC. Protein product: CASSFAATEETQYF.

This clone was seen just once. CDR3 nucleotide sequence: TGTGCCAGCAGCGCCGTCGGGGCGGAGACAGATACGCAGTATTTT. It translates to CASSAVGAETDTQYF. The chain recombines TRBV7-2 with TRBJ2-3, with D possibly being TRBD1 or TRBD2 (5 bases each). Looked up from germline, CDR1 is SGHTA and CDR2 is FQGNSA. Deletions cut 5 bases from V and 3 bases from J, with 15 bases between. The CDR3 is 15 residues long.

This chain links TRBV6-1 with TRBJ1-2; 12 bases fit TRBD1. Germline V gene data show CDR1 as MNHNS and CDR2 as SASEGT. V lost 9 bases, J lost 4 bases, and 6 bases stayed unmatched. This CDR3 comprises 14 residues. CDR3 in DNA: TGTGCCAGTAACCCGGGACAGGGGGCCTATGGCTACACCTTC. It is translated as CASNPGQGAYGYTF.

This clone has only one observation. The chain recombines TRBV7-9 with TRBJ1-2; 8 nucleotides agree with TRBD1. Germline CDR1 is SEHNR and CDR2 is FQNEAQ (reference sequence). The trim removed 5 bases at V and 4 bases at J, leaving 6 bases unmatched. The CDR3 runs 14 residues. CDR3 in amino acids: CASSRLTGGYGYTF. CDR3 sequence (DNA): TGTGCCAGCAGCCGTTTAACAGGGGGCTATGGCTACACCTTC.

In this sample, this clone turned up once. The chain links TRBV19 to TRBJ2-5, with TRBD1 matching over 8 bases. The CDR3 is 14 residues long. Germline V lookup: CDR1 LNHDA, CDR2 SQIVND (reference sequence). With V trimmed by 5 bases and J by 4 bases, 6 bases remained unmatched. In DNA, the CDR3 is TGTGCCAGTAGTTTAACAGGGGGTGGAGAGACCCAGTACTTC. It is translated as CASSLTGGGETQYF. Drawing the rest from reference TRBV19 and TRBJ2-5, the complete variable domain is DGGITQSPKYLFRKEGQNVTLSCEQNLNHDAMYWYRQDPGQGLRLIYYSQIVNDFQKGDIAEGYSVSREKKESFPLTVTSAQKNPTAFYLCASSLTGGGETQYFGPGTRLLVL.

CDR3 amino acids: CARFPTSGGYNEQFF. Here the CDR3 DNA reads TGCGCCAGATTTCCGACTAGCGGGGGGTACAATGAGCAGTTCTTC. The rearrangement uses TRBV10-1 and TRBJ2-1; 13 bases line up with TRBD2. V shed 9 bases, J shed 4 bases, and the junction held 6 bases outside the gene matches. Germline loops: CDR1 WNHNN, CDR2 SYGVQD (reference sequence). The CDR3 is made up of 15 amino acids.

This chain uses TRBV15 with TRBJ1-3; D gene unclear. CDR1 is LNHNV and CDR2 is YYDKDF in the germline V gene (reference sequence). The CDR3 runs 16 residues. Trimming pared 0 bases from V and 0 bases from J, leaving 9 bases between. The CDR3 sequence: CATSRDVALSGNTIYF. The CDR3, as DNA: TGTGCCACCAGCAGAGATGTAGCCCTCTCTGGAAACACCATATATTTT.

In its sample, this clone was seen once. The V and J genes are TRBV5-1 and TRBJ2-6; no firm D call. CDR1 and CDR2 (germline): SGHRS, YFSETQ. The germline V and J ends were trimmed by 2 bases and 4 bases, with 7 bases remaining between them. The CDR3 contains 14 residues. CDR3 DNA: TGCGCCAGCAGCTTCCAAGAAGGGGCCAACGTCCTGACTTTC. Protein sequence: CASSFQEGANVLTF. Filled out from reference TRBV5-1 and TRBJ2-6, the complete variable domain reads KAGVTQTPRYLIKTRGQQVTLSCSPISGHRSVSWYQQTPGQGLQFLFEYFSETQRNKGNFPGRFSGRQFSNSRSEMNVSTLELGDSALYLCASSFQEGANVLTFGAGSRLTVL.

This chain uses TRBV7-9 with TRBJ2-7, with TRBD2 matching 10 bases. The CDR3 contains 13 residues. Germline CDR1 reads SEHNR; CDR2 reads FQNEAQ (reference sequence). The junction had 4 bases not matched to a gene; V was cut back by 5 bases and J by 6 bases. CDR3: CASSPSGSGEQYV. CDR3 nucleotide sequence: TGTGCCAGCAGCCCTAGCGGGAGTGGCGAGCAGTACGTC.